Presented here are 16 T cell receptor beta chains from one specimen sequenced in a study of OX40 agonist ivuxolimab in advanced cancers. Measured with immunoSEQ multiplex PCR; TCRdb has only the in-frame clones, and not every one. Of about 35,000 clones in the sample, around three quarters were seen once. The material was CD4+ or CD8+ T cells sorted from blood, obtained in a trial of the OX40 agonist ivuxolimab. The receptors here all came from an adult with an advanced solid tumor such as melanoma, head and neck, liver or kidney cancer.

This sequence joins TRBV7-9 and TRBJ1-2; D gene uncertain. CDR3 length: 16 residues. The germline V gene has CDR1 SEHNR and CDR2 FQNEAQ (reference sequence). V dropped 7 bases and J dropped 4 bases, with 22 bases sitting between them. CDR3 coding DNA: TGTGCCAGCAACCCCCCCAGGACGGGGTCATCCTATGGCTACACCTTC. It translates to CASNPPRTGSSYGYTF. The full variable domain, with the rest looked up from reference TRBV7-9 and TRBJ1-2, is DTGVSQNPRHKITKRGQNVTFRCDPISEHNRLYWYRQTLGQGPEFLTYFQNEAQLEKSRLLSDRFSAERPKGSFSTLEIQRTEQGDSAMYLCASNPPRTGSSYGYTFGSGTRLTVV.

This rearrangement joins TRBV5-1 to TRBJ2-3; TRBD2 agrees at 7 bases. With 5 bases clipped from V and 3 bases from J, the junction kept 6 bases outside the gene matches. Germline V gene data show CDR1 as SGHRS and CDR2 as YFSETQ. The CDR3 covers 14 residues. The CDR3 region has the DNA TGCGCCAGCAGGACTAGCAGGCCTACAGATACGCAGTATTTT. This sequence encodes CASRTSRPTDTQYF.

The rearrangement uses TRBV7-9 and TRBJ1-1; the D is unclear. V lost 5 bases, J lost 1 base, and 8 bases lay in between. CDR1 SEHNR and CDR2 FQNEAQ come from the germline V gene (reference sequence). The CDR3 has 13 residues. CDR3 bases: TGTGCCAGCAGCCCCGGATCGAACACTGAAGCTTTCTTT. Translating it yields CASSPGSNTEAFF. Using reference TRBV7-9 and TRBJ1-1 for the parts outside the CDR3, the full variable domain is DTGVSQNPRHKITKRGQNVTFRCDPISEHNRLYWYRQTLGQGPEFLTYFQNEAQLEKSRLLSDRFSAERPKGSFSTLEIQRTEQGDSAMYLCASSPGSNTEAFFGQGTRLTVV.

V is TRBV5-1 and J is TRBJ1-1, with no clear D. Germline assignment: CDR1 SGHRS and CDR2 YFSETQ. With 0 bases removed from V and 2 bases from J, the gap between germline ends came to 11 bases. This CDR3 spans 15 amino acids. CDR3 in amino acids: CASSLGASFNTEAFF. The CDR3 DNA sequence: TGCGCCAGCAGCTTGGGGGCCAGTTTTAACACTGAAGCTTTCTTT.

The chain combines TRBV30 with TRBJ1-2; D unclear. The V end was cut by 1 base, the J end by 0 bases, with 12 bases between. Germline V gene sequence: CDR1 GTSNPN, CDR2 SVGIG (reference sequence). The CDR3 length is 15 residues. CDR3 in amino acids: CAWSGRLGANYGYTF. The CDR3 DNA sequence: TGTGCCTGGAGTGGCCGACTTGGGGCTAACTATGGCTACACCTTC.

This chain uses TRBV19 with TRBJ1-5; D is unclear. CDR3 length: 15 amino acids. V lost 1 base to trimming and J lost 2 bases, with 9 bases between them. Germline V gives CDR1 LNHDA, CDR2 SQIVND (reference sequence). The CDR3: CASSIGAVRNQPQHF. The CDR3, as DNA: TGTGCCAGTAGTATAGGCGCTGTGCGCAATCAGCCCCAGCATTTT. Supplemented by reference TRBV19 and TRBJ1-5, the full variable domain reads DGGITQSPKYLFRKEGQNVTLSCEQNLNHDAMYWYRQDPGQGLRLIYYSQIVNDFQKGDIAEGYSVSREKKESFPLTVTSAQKNPTAFYLCASSIGAVRNQPQHFGDGTRLSIL.

The chain is built from TRBV6-1 and TRBJ2-2; D tentatively fits TRBD1 or TRBD2 (6 bases each). Trimming stripped 8 bases from V and 7 bases from J, with 20 bases between. Germline V gene sequence: CDR1 MNHNS, CDR2 SASEGT. This CDR3 comprises 15 residues. CDR3 in amino acids: CASYGVGGSSGELFF. CDR3 in DNA: TGTGCCAGCTACGGAGTAGGGGGGTCTAGCGGGGAGCTGTTTTTT.

In this sample, this clone turned up a few times. Other DNA sequences in the sample encode the same CDR3. The chain joins TRBV6-4 to TRBJ2-7; 9 bases fit TRBD2. The germline V gene encodes CDR1 MRHNA and CDR2 SNTAGT. Unmatched junction bases numbered 5, after V lost 7 bases and J lost 1 base. CDR3 length equals 14 residues. DNA of the CDR3: TGTGCCAGCATGGGCGGGGGGGGTTCCTACGAGCAGTACGTC. It specifies CASMGGGGSYEQYV.

This chain uses TRBV6-1 with TRBJ2-7, with D possibly TRBD1 on 6 matching bases. CDR1 is MNHNS and CDR2 is SASEGT in the germline V gene. The germline V and J ends were trimmed by 4 bases and 3 bases, with 19 bases remaining between them. The CDR3 is 16 residues long. The CDR3 DNA follows: TGTGCCAGCAGTGTTATAAACAGGGCCCCTTTCTACGAGCAGTACTTC. Its translation: CASSVINRAPFYEQYF.

This chain links TRBV29-1 with TRBJ1-2; D perhaps matches TRBD1 (5 bases). Germline assignment: CDR1 SQVTM and CDR2 ANQGSEA. CDR3 length: 12 residues. V was trimmed by 4 bases and J by 10 bases, leaving 16 bases between them. The CDR3 reads CSVGFEGRDYTF. The CDR3 DNA sequence: TGCAGCGTTGGTTTTGAGGGGCGCGACTACACCTTC.

This rearrangement joins TRBV7-9 to TRBJ1-2; 10 nucleotides match TRBD1. The V gene's germline CDR1 is SEHNR and CDR2 FQNEAQ (reference sequence). V dropped 1 base and J dropped 5; count of bases not matched to a gene: 4. The CDR3 sequence is 15 residues long. For the CDR3, the DNA is TGTGCCAGCAGCTTAGGGACAGGGGGAAAATATGGCTACACCTTC. Translating it yields CASSLGTGGKYGYTF.

This clone was seen more than once but under ten times. The CDR3 DNA is TGTGCCAGCTTCAGCGGGGAGCTGTTTTTT. It yields the protein CASFSGELFF. The J gene is TRBJ2-2, the V gene TRBV28; D is unresolved. Trimming took 8 bases from V and 7 from J, leaving 5 bases between them. The length of the CDR3 is 10 residues. The germline V gene has CDR1 MDHEN and CDR2 SYDVKM.

This chain links TRBV9 with TRBJ2-3, with 10 positions matching TRBD2. Germline CDR1 reads SGDLS; CDR2 reads YYNGEE. This CDR3 is built from 18 residues. Losses at the gene ends were 2 bases for V and 0 bases for J; bases not matched to a gene: 9. DNA for the CDR3: TGTGCCAGCAGCGTTTATAGCGGGGGGATCACTAGCACAGATACGCAGTATTTT. It yields the protein CASSVYSGGITSTDTQYF.

This clone appeared a single time. The V gene is TRBV6-1, the J gene TRBJ2-7; weak D call: TRBD2 (6 bases). The CDR3 spans 13 residues. V lost 8 bases and J 0 bases, leaving 11 bases between the germline ends. The germline V gene has CDR1 MNHNS and CDR2 SASEGT. CDR3 nucleotides: TGTGCCAGCCGGGGGTCGAACTCCTACGAGCAGTACGTC. Amino acids: CASRGSNSYEQYV.

Notes on this clone: The germline gene is not matched at one end of the junction; a read error may be the cause. Additional DNA sequences in this sample encode the identical CDR3. The rearrangement uses TRBV5-8 and TRBJ1-2; TRBD1 matches at 9 bases. The CDR3 contains 12 residues. The germline V gene has CDR1 SGHTS and CDR2 YDEGEE. CDR3 sequence (DNA): TGCGCCAGCAGCTGGACAGGGGCCGGCTACACCTTC. It is translated as CASSWTGAGYTF.

The CDR3 nucleotides are TGTGCCAGCAGGGAGGGGGAGACCCAGTACTTC. This codes for CASREGETQYF. The chain couples TRBV2 to TRBJ2-5; tentative D call: TRBD2 (6 bases). The V gene lost 6 bases and the J gene lost 5 bases, with 7 bases spanning the gap. The CDR3 extends over 11 amino acids. Germline V lookup: CDR1 SNHLY, CDR2 FYNNEI. Looking up the rest from reference TRBV2 and TRBJ2-5 gives the full variable domain: EPEVTQTPSHQVTQMGQEVILRCVPISNHLYFYWYRQILGQKVEFLVSFYNNEISEKSEIFDDQFSVERPDGSNFTLKIRSTKLEDSAMYFCASREGETQYFGPGTRLLVL.